The clone carrying this TCR beta chain was seen only a few times. This sample stems from a study of early T cells in non-severe SARS-CoV-2 infection. Each CDR3 protein is one row after TCRdb ran MiXCR on the 5' RACE reads. The sample carries roughly 70,000 distinct CDR3 sequences, about 17% recorded once. The CDR3 is made up of 15 amino acids. Trimming removed 0 bases from V and 2 bases from J; junction bases left unmatched: 1. The germline V gene encodes CDR1 SGHRS and CDR2 YFSETQ. V usage is TRBV5-1 and J usage is TRBJ2-5; 10 bases agree with TRBD2. The material was whole blood, obtained at baseline. This sequence was found in an adult who was a healthcare worker with PCR-confirmed SARS-CoV-2 infection or an uninfected control (not recorded which). CDR3 in DNA: TGCGCCAGCAGCTTGGGGACTAGCGGACAAGAGACCCAGTACTTC. Its translation is CASSLGTSGQETQYF.